This T cell receptor (beta chain) was recorded in a study of T cell changes during pregnancy in multiple sclerosis. Data came from immunoSEQ multiplex PCR; TCRdb stores just in-frame clones and leaves some out. Of tens of thousands of clones listed, approximately 90% are singletons. This CDR3 is built from 15 residues. In germline, CDR1 is SGHTA, CDR2 FQGNSA. V lost 1 base and J lost 4, with 13 bases in between. This sample comprised peripheral blood, obtained in the third trimester of pregnancy. This chain connects TRBV7-2 to TRBJ1-2; perhaps TRBD1 as D (6 bases). The clonotype comes from a female donor with multiple sclerosis, enrolled in a pregnancy study. The CDR3 DNA follows: TGTGCCAGCAGCTTAGAGGTGCAGGGGCTCTATGGCTACACCTTC. Protein: CASSLEVQGLYGYTF.